This TCR beta chain was sequenced during a study of blood T cell repertoires in COVID-19 (TCRdb year 2020). About the full investigation: Recovered participants in ImmuneRACE Cohort 3 were defined as having two consecutive negative NP/OP PCR tests, clearance from a healthcare professional, or resolution of symptoms. Collaborator samples came from the United States, Italy and Spain and covered acute and convalescent phases of COVID-19. The material from the prospective study consisted of cDNA or gDNA derived from T cells, B-cell-depleted T cells, or PBMCs. Subjects who had been exposed to COVID-19, were actively infected with it, or had recovered from it provided the deeply sampled blood TCRbeta repertoires that made up the dataset. The repertoires were released in a freely available public database meant as a resource for research on the immune response to SARS-CoV-2. The samples were drawn from the first 160 participants of the ongoing ImmuneRACE study and from more than 1,000 subjects provided by 6 global collaborators. The sample metadata nearly always contained a de-identified subject ID, COVID-19 status, age in years and sex. HLA class I and class II types, where available, came from metadata supplied by the sample provider rather than from assay-based typing. General findings and caveats noted by the study authors: The quantity of clinical and demographic metadata differed by source and by participant and was supplied without curation.

In the prospective study, participants were roughly 18 to 95 years old, resided in approximately 25 geographic areas of the United States, and were enrolled through a virtual design. In the prospective study, participants were assigned to cohorts based on the clinical history participants reported in a screening survey and a study questionnaire. In the prospective study, whole blood, serum and a nasopharyngeal or oropharyngeal swab were collected from each participant by mobile phlebotomists. Additional blood draws and questionnaires over a 2-month period could optionally be provided by prospective study participants. Prospective study blood samples were shipped either frozen or at room temperature before DNA extraction. This clone is a singleton in its sample. The antigen it binds to is not known. No quality values exist for individual bases; no much larger clone is one base distant. The immunoSEQ Assay, a bias-controlled multiplex PCR, was used to amplify TCRbeta CDR3 regions from genomic DNA. The original pipeline was this. Nucleated cell counts per sample were estimated from amplification of reference gene primers within the assay. To quantify the absolute abundance of each unique TCRbeta CDR3 rearrangement, sequence reads were collapsed and filtered. For each sample, productive Simpson clonality was calculated as the square root of Simpson's diversity index over productive rearrangements. TCRdb took over this immuneACCESS table, retaining in-frame rearrangements with V and J assigned. Such tables are incomplete; in checked studies, under half of the missing clones stem from an unresolved V gene, and the remainder is unexplained. That table gives V, J and clone size, and the DNA gave D and trimming. Present in this sample are around 360,000 clones, about 90% of which were seen just once. The ten top clones hold 1.5% to 2.5% of the sample.

The sequence derives from a man aged 40-50 years in a cohort exposed to, infected with or recovered from COVID-19 (not recorded which). Sequenced input: PBMCs or T cells enriched from blood (not recorded which).

The CDR3: CAISEGLAGKTQYF. The nucleotide sequence is TGTGCCATCAGTGAGGGTCTAGCGGGCAAGACCCAGTACTTC. The rearranged chain carries TRBV10-3 and TRBJ2-5, and TRBD2 matches 8 of the central bases. Clipping removes 2 bases from V and 6 bases from J, with 5 as the unmatched junction base count. The CDR3 numbers 14 residues from cysteine through phenylalanine. Of all the DNA, just the CDR3 is kept, 42 bases in frame from base 1. For CDR1 and CDR2, the germline V gene lists ENHRY and SYGVKD.